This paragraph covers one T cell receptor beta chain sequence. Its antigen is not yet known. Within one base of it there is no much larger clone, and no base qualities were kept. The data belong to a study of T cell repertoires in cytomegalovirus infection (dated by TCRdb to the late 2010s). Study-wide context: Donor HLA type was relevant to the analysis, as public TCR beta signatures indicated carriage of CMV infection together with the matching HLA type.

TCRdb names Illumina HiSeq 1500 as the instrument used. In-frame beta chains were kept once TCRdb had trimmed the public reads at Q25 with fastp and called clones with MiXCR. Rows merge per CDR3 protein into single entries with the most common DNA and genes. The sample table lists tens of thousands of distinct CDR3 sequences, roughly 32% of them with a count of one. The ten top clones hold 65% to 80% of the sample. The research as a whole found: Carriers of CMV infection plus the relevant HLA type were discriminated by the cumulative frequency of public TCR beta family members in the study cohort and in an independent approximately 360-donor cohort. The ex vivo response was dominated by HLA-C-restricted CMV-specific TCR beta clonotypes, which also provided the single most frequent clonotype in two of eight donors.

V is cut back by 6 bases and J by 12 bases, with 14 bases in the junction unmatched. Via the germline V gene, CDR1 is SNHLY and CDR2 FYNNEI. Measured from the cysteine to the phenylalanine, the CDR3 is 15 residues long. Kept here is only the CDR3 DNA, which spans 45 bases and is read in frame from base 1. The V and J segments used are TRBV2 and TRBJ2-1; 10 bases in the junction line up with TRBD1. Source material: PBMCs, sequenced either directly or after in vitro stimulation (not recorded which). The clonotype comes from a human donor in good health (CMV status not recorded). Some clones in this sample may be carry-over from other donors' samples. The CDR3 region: CASSSGTGVFGTQFF. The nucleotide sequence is TGTGCCAGCAGCTCCGGGACAGGGGTTTTTGGCACGCAGTTCTTC.